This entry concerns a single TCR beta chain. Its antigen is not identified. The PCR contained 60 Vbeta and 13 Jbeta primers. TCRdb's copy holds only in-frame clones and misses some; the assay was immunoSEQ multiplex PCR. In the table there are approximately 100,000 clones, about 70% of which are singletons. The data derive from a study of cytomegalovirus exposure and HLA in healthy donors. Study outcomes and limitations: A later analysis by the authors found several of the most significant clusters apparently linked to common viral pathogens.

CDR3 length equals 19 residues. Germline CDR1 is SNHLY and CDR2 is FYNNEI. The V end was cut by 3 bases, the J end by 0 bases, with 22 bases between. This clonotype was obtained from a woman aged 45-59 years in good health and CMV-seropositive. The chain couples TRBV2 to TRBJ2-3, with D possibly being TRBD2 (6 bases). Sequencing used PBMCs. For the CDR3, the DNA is TGTGCCAGCAGTGATCGGCGTATTATTGGGGGGACTAGCACAGATACGCAGTATTTT. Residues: CASSDRRIIGGTSTDTQYF.